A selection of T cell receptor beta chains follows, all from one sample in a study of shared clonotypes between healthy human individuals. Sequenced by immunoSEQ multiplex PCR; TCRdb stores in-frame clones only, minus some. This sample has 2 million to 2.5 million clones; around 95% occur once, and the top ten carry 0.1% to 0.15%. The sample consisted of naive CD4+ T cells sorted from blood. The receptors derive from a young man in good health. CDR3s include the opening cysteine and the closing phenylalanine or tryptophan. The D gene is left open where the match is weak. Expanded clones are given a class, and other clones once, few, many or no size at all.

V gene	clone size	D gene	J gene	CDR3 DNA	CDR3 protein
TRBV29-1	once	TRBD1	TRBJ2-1	TGCATGGGACAGGGGAACGATGAGCAGTTCTTC	CMGQGNDEQFF
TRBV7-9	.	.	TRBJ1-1	TGTGCCAGCAGCTTAGCTACAGGGTCTGAAGCTTTCTTT	CASSLATGSEAFF
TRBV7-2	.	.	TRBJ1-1	TGTGCCAGCAGCACCGATCACGGGCCCACTGAAGCTTTCTTT	CASSTDHGPTEAFF
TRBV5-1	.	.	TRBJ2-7	TGCGCCAGCAGCGTATACTTCGGGGTCGGCTCCTACGAGCAGTACTTC	CASSVYFGVGSYEQYF
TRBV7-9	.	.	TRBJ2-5	TGTGCCAGCGGGCAAGAGACCCAGTACTTC	CASGQETQYF
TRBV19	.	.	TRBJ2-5	TGTGCCAGTAGTATAGGGGGGAGACGAGAGACCCAGTACTTC	CASSIGGRRETQYF
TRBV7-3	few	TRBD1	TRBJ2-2	TGTGCCAGCAGCAGTGGACAGGGAGGAACCGGGGAGCTGTTTTTT	CASSSGQGGTGELFF
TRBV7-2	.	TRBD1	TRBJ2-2	TGTGCCAGCAGCTGGGGACAGATGGCCGGGGAGCTGTTTTTT	CASSWGQMAGELFF
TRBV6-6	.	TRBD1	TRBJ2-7	TGTGCCAGCAGTCCCCGAGGGGACAGGATACCCTACGAGCAGTACTTC	CASSPRGDRIPYEQYF
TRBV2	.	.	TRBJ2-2	TGTGCCAGCAGTGAAACCGGGCCCGGGGAGCTGTTTTTT	CASSETGPGELFF
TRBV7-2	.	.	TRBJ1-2	TGTGCCAGCAGCTTACGGACAGCTTATGGCTACACCTTC	CASSLRTAYGYTF
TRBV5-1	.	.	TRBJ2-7	TGCGCCAGCAGCTTGCCAGACCACTACGAGCAGTACTTC	CASSLPDHYEQYF
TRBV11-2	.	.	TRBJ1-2	TGTGCCAGCAGCTTGGGTTCCGGCGCTGATGGCTACACCTTC	CASSLGSGADGYTF
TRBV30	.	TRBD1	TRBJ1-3	TGTGCCTGGACCCCCGGGACAGGCTGGTACACCATATATTTT	CAWTPGTGWYTIYF
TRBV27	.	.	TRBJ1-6	TGTGCCAGCAGTTTATTATCCGGGGGAGAACCCCTCCACTTT	CASSLLSGGEPLHF
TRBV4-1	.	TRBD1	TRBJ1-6	TGCGCCAGCAGCCAGCTAACAGGGGGCTCCTATAATTCACCCCTCCACTTT	CASSQLTGGSYNSPLHF
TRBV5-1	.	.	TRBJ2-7	TGCGCCAGCCGGAGGACGGACACTACGGAGCAGTACTTC	CASRRTDTTEQYF
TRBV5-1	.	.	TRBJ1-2	TGCGCCAGCAGCAGAGGGGGTATCGAAGGCTACACCTTC	CASSRGGIEGYTF
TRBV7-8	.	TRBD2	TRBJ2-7	TGTGCCAGCAGCTTAGAGCGGGGGACCTATTACGAGCAGTACTTC	CASSLERGTYYEQYF
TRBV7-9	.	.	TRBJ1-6	TGTGCCAGCAGACCCTACAGGGACGTGTATTCACCCCTCCACTTT	CASRPYRDVYSPLHF
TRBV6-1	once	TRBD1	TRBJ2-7	TGTGCCAGCAGGGCTCGGGGACAGTCCTACGAGCAGTACTTC	CASRARGQSYEQYF
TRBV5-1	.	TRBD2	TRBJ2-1	TGCGCCAGCAGCTTGGAGCCTAGCGGGGCGAACAATGAGCAGTTCTTC	CASSLEPSGANNEQFF
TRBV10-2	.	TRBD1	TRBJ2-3	TGCGCCAGCAGTGAGGGCCAGGGGGCAACAGATACGCAGTATTTT	CASSEGQGATDTQYF
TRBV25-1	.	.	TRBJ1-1	TGTGCCAGCAGTGAGGGGTCTCGGCCTGAAGCTTTCTTT	CASSEGSRPEAFF
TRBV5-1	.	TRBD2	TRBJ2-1	TGCGCCAGCAGCTTGGAGACTAGCACGCGTATCTACAATGAGCAGTTCTTC	CASSLETSTRIYNEQFF
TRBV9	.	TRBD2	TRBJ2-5	TGTGCCAGCAGCACCGGGACTAGCGGGGGCTTGAGGGCCCAGTACTTC	CASSTGTSGGLRAQYF
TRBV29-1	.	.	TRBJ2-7	TGCAGCGTTGTTCTTGCGACAGGAATCTACGAGCAGTACTTC	CSVVLATGIYEQYF
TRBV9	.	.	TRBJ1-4	TGTGCCAGCAGCGAGAGGGGGGGAAATGAAAAACTGTTTTTT	CASSERGGNEKLFF
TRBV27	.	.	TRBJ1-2	TGTGCCAGCAGTTCCACAGGGTTTTCTGGCTACACCTTC	CASSSTGFSGYTF
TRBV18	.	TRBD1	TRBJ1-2	TGTGCCAGCTCACCCGCTGGGACAGCCTATGGCTACACCTTC	CASSPAGTAYGYTF
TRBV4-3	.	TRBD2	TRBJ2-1	TGCGCCAGCAGCCAAAATATCGGCGGGGGACGGTTCTTC	CASSQNIGGGRFF
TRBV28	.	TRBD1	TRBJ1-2	TGTGCCAGCAGATCGACAGGGGTAAGCGGCTACACCTTC	CASRSTGVSGYTF
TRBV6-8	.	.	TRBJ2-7	TGTGCCAGCAGTTACTCTACGGACGCCTCCTACGAGCAGTACTTC	CASSYSTDASYEQYF
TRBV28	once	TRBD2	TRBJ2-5	TGTGCCAGCAGCTTACCCGCTAGCGGGGGGAGGGAGACCCAGTACTTC	CASSLPASGGRETQYF
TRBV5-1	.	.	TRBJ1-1	TGCGCCAGCAGCTTGGAGAGGGGGATCGATGAAGCTTTCTTT	CASSLERGIDEAFF
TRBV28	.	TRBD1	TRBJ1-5	TGTGCCAGCAGTCTACAGGGGGCGGCGGGCAATCAGCCCCAGCATTTT	CASSLQGAAGNQPQHF
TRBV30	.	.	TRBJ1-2	TGTGCCTGGAGTGTTAACGCGGGGTTTAACTATGGCTACACCTTC	CAWSVNAGFNYGYTF
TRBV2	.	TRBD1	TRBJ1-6	TGTGCCAGCAGTGAGGACAGGGGATTAACTTCACCCCTCCACTTT	CASSEDRGLTSPLHF
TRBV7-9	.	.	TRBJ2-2	TGTGCCAGCACCGGGAGGGGGCCCCTGAACACCGGGGAGCTGTTTTTT	CASTGRGPLNTGELFF
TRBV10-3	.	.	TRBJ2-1	TGTGCCATCAGTGAGTCGGGTACACCGCCGTTCTTC	CAISESGTPPFF
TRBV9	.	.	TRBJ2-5	TGTGCCAGCAGCGTAGCTGCGGGACAGTGGGAGACCCAGTACTTC	CASSVAAGQWETQYF
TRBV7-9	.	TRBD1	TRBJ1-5	TGTGCCAGCAGTCGTGGGGGACAGGGGGGACAGCCCCAGCATTTT	CASSRGGQGGQPQHF
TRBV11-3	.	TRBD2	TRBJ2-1	TGTGCCAGCAGCAGTTGGACTAGCGGCTACAATGAGCAGTTCTTC	CASSSWTSGYNEQFF
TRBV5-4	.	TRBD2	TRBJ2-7	TGTGCCAGCAGCTTGGGACTAGCGGGAGCCTACGAGCAGTACTTC	CASSLGLAGAYEQYF
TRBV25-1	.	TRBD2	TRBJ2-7	TGTGCCAGCAAGGCGGGAGGGCACTACGAGCAGTACTTC	CASKAGGHYEQYF
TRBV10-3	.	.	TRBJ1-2	TGTGCCATCAGCAAAGTGGCAGCCTATGGCTACACCTTC	CAISKVAAYGYTF
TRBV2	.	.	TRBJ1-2	TGTGCCAGCAGTGAAATTCCGGGGAACTATGGCTACACCTTC	CASSEIPGNYGYTF
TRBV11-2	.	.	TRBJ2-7	TGTGCCAGCAGCTTAGGTTGGTACGAGCAGTACTTC	CASSLGWYEQYF
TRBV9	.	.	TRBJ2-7	TGTGCCAGCAGCGTGGGCCCGGGTGGGTACGAGCAGTACTTC	CASSVGPGGYEQYF
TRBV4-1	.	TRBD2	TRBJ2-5	TGCGCCAGCAGCCAAATGTCGGGGGGACGACAAGAGACCCAGTACTTC	CASSQMSGGRQETQYF
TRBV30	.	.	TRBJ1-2	TGTGCCTGGAGGGACCCCCTAGGCTATGGCTACACCTTC	CAWRDPLGYGYTF
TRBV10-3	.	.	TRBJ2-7	TGTGCCATCAGTGTATTACCCAACCCCAGTTCCTACGAGCAGTACTTC	CAISVLPNPSSYEQYF
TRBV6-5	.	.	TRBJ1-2	TGTGCCAGCAGTTACCTGGGTGAGGGCTATGGCTACACCTTC	CASSYLGEGYGYTF
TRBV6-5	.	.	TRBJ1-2	TGTGCCAGCAGTTACTCGGAAAGGGGCTATGGCTACACCTTC	CASSYSERGYGYTF
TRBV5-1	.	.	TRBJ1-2	TGCGCCAGCAGCTTAACTTCCGGACGCTCTAACTATGGCTACACCTTC	CASSLTSGRSNYGYTF
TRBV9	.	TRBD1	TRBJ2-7	TGTGCCAGCAGCCCCGGACAGGGAGGCTACGAGCAGTACTTC	CASSPGQGGYEQYF
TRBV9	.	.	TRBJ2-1	TGTGCCAGCAGCGTAGCAAACTCCAATGAGCAGTTCTTC	CASSVANSNEQFF
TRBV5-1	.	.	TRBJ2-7	TGCGCCAGCAGCTTGGCCGCCCCACCACCGGCCTACGAGCAGTACTTC	CASSLAAPPPAYEQYF
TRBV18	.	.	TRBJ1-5	TGTGCCAGCTCACCCCCGGGTCCCAATCAGCCCCAGCATTTT	CASSPPGPNQPQHF
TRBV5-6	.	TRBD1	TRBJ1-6	TGTGCCAGCAGCTTGGGGCAGGGGGATTCACCCCTCCACTTT	CASSLGQGDSPLHF